Listed below are T cell receptor beta chains from one sample, sequenced in a study of T cells after posttransplantation cyclophosphamide. TCRdb's copy holds only in-frame clones and misses some; the assay was immunoSEQ multiplex PCR. The sample has tens of thousands of clones; roughly 95% are singletons. The sequenced sample consisted of PBMCs. The receptors come from a woman younger than 45 in good health and a related stem cell transplant donor. CDR3s include the opening cysteine and the closing phenylalanine or tryptophan. Each record gives: D gene, J gene, clone size, V gene, CDR3 protein, CDR3 DNA. D genes are given only for firm matches. Rows give clone size only sometimes, using once, few, many, or a class for an expanded clone.

-,TRBJ2-1,-,TRBV7-9,CASSLARGKSGHEQFF,TGTGCCAGCAGCTTAGCTCGAGGAAAATCGGGACATGAGCAGTTCTTC
TRBD2,TRBJ2-1,-,TRBV7-3,CASSFGARTRIDEQFF,TGTGCCAGCAGCTTCGGTGCCCGGACTAGGATCGATGAGCAGTTCTTC
TRBD2,TRBJ2-6,-,TRBV9,CASSVEAGAGANVLTF,TGTGCCAGCAGCGTAGAAGCGGGGGCTGGGGCCAACGTCCTGACTTTC
-,TRBJ2-7,-,TRBV6-5,CASNGRGNEQYF,TGTGCCAGCAATGGACGGGGCAACGAGCAGTACTTC
-,TRBJ1-5,-,TRBV30,CAWSLTGTQPQHF,TGTGCCTGGAGCCTTACAGGAACTCAGCCCCAGCATTTT
-,TRBJ2-7,-,TRBV5-1,CASSSGSSYEQYF,TGCGCCAGCAGTTCAGGGTCTAGCTACGAGCAGTACTTC
-,TRBJ2-1,once,TRBV5-4,CASSFLALGEQFF,TGTGCCAGCAGCTTTCTAGCGTTAGGTGAGCAGTTCTTC
-,TRBJ1-6,few,TRBV4-1,CASSQDQGTPLHF,TGCGCCAGCAGCCAAGATCAGGGGACACCCCTCCACTTT
TRBD1,TRBJ1-4,-,TRBV27,CASSSTPGGPNEKLFF,TGTGCCAGCAGTAGCACCCCAGGGGGGCCTAATGAAAAACTGTTTTTT
-,TRBJ2-7,-,TRBV4-3,CASSQDSIGSYEQYF,TGCGCCAGCAGCCAAGATTCCATAGGCTCCTACGAGCAGTACTTC
-,TRBJ1-5,-,TRBV14,CASSQYSNQPQHF,TGTGCCAGCAGCCAGTATAGCAATCAGCCCCAGCATTTT
-,TRBJ1-1,-,TRBV6-1,CASRRTENTEAFF,TGTGCCAGCAGGAGGACGGAGAACACTGAAGCTTTCTTT
-,TRBJ2-5,-,TRBV18,CASSPALSGWGIQETQYF,TGTGCCAGCTCACCGGCTTTATCAGGTTGGGGGATCCAAGAGACCCAGTACTTC
-,TRBJ1-2,-,TRBV30,CAWSVGPVGYTF,TGTGCCTGGAGTGTAGGGCCCGTTGGCTACACCTTC
TRBD1,TRBJ2-5,-,TRBV5-1,CASSSQTGSRETQYF,TGCGCCAGCAGCTCCCAGACAGGGAGCAGGGAGACCCAGTACTTC
TRBD2,TRBJ2-3,-,TRBV25-1,CASSEFAGVGTQYF,TGTGCCAGCAGTGAATTTGCGGGGGTGGGTACGCAGTATTTT
-,TRBJ2-7,-,TRBV28,CASSGSLDSSYEQYF,TGTGCCAGCAGCGGGAGTCTAGATAGCTCCTACGAGCAGTACTTC
-,TRBJ1-1,-,TRBV28,CASSWALTEAFF,TGTGCCAGCAGTTGGGCCTTGACTGAAGCTTTCTTT
-,TRBJ2-6,-,TRBV28,CASRTRSSGANVLTF,TGTGCCAGCAGGACCAGGTCCTCTGGGGCCAACGTCCTGACTTTC
-,TRBJ2-1,-,TRBV7-2,CASSPPGGAPNEQFF,TGTGCCAGCAGCCCTCCGGGTGGAGCCCCCAATGAGCAGTTCTTC
TRBD1,TRBJ1-5,-,TRBV18,CASSPRRGTGGNQPQHF,TGTGCCAGCTCACCACGGCGCGGGACAGGGGGCAATCAGCCCCAGCATTTT
-,TRBJ2-7,-,TRBV7-2,CASSSPNGYEQYF,TGTGCCAGCAGCTCTCCAAACGGGTACGAGCAGTACTTC
-,TRBJ2-5,-,TRBV9,CASSVAGTGKETQYF,TGTGCCAGCAGCGTAGCAGGAACAGGAAAGGAGACCCAGTACTTC
TRBD1,TRBJ1-1,-,TRBV4-3,CASSQPPGQGGTEAFF,TGCGCCAGCAGCCAGCCCCCGGGACAGGGGGGCACTGAAGCTTTCTTT